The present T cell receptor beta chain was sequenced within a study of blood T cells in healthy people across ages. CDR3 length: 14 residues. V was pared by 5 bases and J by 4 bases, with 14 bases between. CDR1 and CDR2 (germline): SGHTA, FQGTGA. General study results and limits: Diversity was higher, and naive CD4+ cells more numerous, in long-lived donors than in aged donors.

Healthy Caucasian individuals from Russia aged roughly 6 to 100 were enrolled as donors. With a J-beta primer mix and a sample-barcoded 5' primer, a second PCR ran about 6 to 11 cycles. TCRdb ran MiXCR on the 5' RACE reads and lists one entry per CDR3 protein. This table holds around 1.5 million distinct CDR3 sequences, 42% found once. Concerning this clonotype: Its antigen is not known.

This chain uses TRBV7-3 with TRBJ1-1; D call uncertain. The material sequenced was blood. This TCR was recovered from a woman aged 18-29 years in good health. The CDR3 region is CASSPQPLGTEAFF. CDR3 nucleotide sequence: TGTGCCAGCAGCCCCCAGCCCCTGGGCACTGAAGCTTTCTTT.